What follows are 21 T cell receptor beta chains derived from one specimen sequenced in a study of identifying expanded T cells in peripheral blood. This table comes from immunoSEQ multiplex PCR, and its TCRdb copy is limited to in-frame clones, with some not included. Here the sample spans some 78,000 clones, 84% being singletons. The specimen was blood. These receptors were obtained from a person aged 18 to 70 in good health.

The chain recombines TRBV5-1 with TRBJ1-1; possible D gene TRBD1, 6 bases. This CDR3 is built from 13 residues. V lost 0 bases to trimming and J lost 7 bases, with 10 bases between them. CDR1 is SGHRS and CDR2 is YFSETQ in the germline V gene. CDR3 sequence reads: CASSLDRADEAFF. In DNA form, the CDR3 reads TGCGCCAGCAGCTTGGACAGGGCGGATGAAGCTTTCTTT.

In this sample, this clone turned up once. The chain joins TRBV7-2 to TRBJ1-4, with D possibly matching TRBD1 (5 bases). Trimming left V 5 bases short and J 3 bases short, with 19 bases between. The CDR3 is made up of 17 amino acids. Germline V CDR1 and CDR2: SGHTA, FQGNSA. CDR3 amino acids: CASSPRGDPRANEKLFF. DNA for the CDR3: TGTGCCAGCAGCCCTCGAGGGGACCCCAGAGCTAATGAAAAACTGTTTTTT.

This chain joins TRBV7-2 and TRBJ2-3; TRBD2 matches 7 bases. CDR3 size: 18 residues. Germline V gene lookup returns CDR1 SGHTA and CDR2 FQGNSA. V shed 3 bases, J shed 2 bases, and the junction held 14 bases outside the gene matches. The CDR3 nucleotides are TGTGCCAGCAGCTTCCCAGAGGGGCGGGAGCGCCTCACAGATACGCAGTATTTT. This gives the protein CASSFPEGRERLTDTQYF.

The chain carries TRBV28 and TRBJ2-5; 10 positions agree with TRBD2. Germline loops: CDR1 MDHEN, CDR2 SYDVKM. The CDR3 extends over 17 amino acids. V was pared by 2 bases and J by 2 bases, with 8 bases of the junction left unmatched. This chain's CDR3 is CASSLTHLLAGQETQYF. The CDR3 DNA reads as TGTGCCAGCAGTTTAACCCATTTACTAGCGGGACAAGAGACCCAGTACTTC.

This clone was detected ten times or more. The chain is built from TRBV7-9 and TRBJ2-5; D is uncertain. The V end was cut by 5 bases, the J end by 5 bases, with 15 bases between. CDR1 is SEHNR, CDR2 FQNEAQ, per germline (reference sequence). The CDR3 is 14 residues long. CDR3 bases: TGTGCCAGCAGCCCGAAGACAACCACGGAGACCCAGTACTTC. This codes for CASSPKTTTETQYF. The full variable domain, completed using reference TRBV7-9 and TRBJ2-5, is DTGVSQNPRHKITKRGQNVTFRCDPISEHNRLYWYRQTLGQGPEFLTYFQNEAQLEKSRLLSDRFSAERPKGSFSTLEIQRTEQGDSAMYLCASSPKTTTETQYFGPGTRLLVL.

The gene calls are TRBV15 and TRBJ2-1; 8 bases fit TRBD1. Germline assignment: CDR1 LNHNV and CDR2 YYDKDF (reference sequence). Losses at the gene ends were 1 base for V and 6 bases for J; bases not matched to a gene: 2. The CDR3 has 14 amino acids. CDR3 nucleotide sequence: TGTGCCACCAGCAGAGCAACAGGGGGCAATGAGCAGTTCTTC. Translated: CATSRATGGNEQFF. The full variable domain, completed using reference TRBV15 and TRBJ2-1, is DAMVIQNPRYQVTQFGKPVTLSCSQTLNHNVMYWYQQKSSQAPKLLFHYYDKDFNNEADTPDNFQSRRPNTSFCFLDIRSPGLGDTAMYLCATSRATGGNEQFFGPGTRLTVL.

The rearrangement links TRBV4-3 to TRBJ2-6; no firm D call. The V end was cut by 6 bases, the J end by 0 bases, with 12 bases between. This CDR3 has 16 residues. CDR1 and CDR2 from the germline V gene are LGHNA and YSLEER. CDR3 region: CASSPDGISGANVLTF. CDR3 sequence (DNA): TGCGCCAGCAGTCCTGATGGGATCTCTGGGGCCAACGTCCTGACTTTC.

The chain is built from TRBV6-1 and TRBJ2-5; D is uncertain. This CDR3 has 14 residues. The germline V gene encodes CDR1 MNHNS and CDR2 SASEGT. The V end lost 5 bases, the J end lost 0 bases, and 10 bases lay between the germline ends. Written as DNA, the CDR3 is TGTGCCAGCAGTCCAGACGCGTACCAAGAGACCCAGTACTTC. Its translation is CASSPDAYQETQYF.

This chain links TRBV20-1 with TRBJ2-7, with D hard to call. V was cut by 5 bases and J by 4 bases, with 6 bases left in between. Germline V gene sequence: CDR1 DFQATT, CDR2 SNEGSKA (reference sequence). CDR3 length: 10 residues. The CDR3 region is CSASLYEQYF. In DNA, the CDR3 is TGCAGTGCTTCACTTTACGAGCAGTACTTC.

V gene TRBV4-1 combines with J gene TRBJ1-5; maybe TRBD1 (5 bases). V was trimmed by 0 bases and J by 2 bases, leaving 14 bases between them. This CDR3 spans 17 amino acids. Germline CDR1 reads MGHRA; CDR2 reads YSYEKL. The CDR3 reads CASSQDGGQGGNQPQHF. The CDR3 DNA follows: TGCGCCAGCAGCCAAGATGGCGGGCAGGGAGGCAATCAGCCCCAGCATTTT.

The J gene is TRBJ1-2, the V gene TRBV25-1; tentative D call: TRBD1 (5 bases). Germline CDR1 MGHDK, CDR2 SYGVNS. V gave up 6 bases and J gave up 5 bases, with 16 bases separating them. This CDR3 region has 14 residues. This CDR3 is CASSHNQGIYGYTF. The CDR3 coding sequence is TGTGCCAGCAGCCACAATCAGGGCATATATGGCTACACCTTC.

This chain joins TRBV7-2 and TRBJ2-7; 7 bases fit TRBD1. Germline trimming cut 2 bases from V and 5 bases from J; bases unmatched to any gene: 6. The CDR3 covers 14 residues. Per the germline V gene, CDR1 is SGHTA and CDR2 is FQGNSA. This CDR3 is CASSLTGEYDEQYF. In DNA, the CDR3 is TGTGCCAGCAGCTTAACAGGGGAATATGACGAGCAGTACTTC.

This clone was detected only once. The V gene is TRBV18, the J gene TRBJ1-1; D gene unclear. CDR1 KGHSH and CDR2 LQKENI come from the germline V gene. The germline V and J ends were trimmed by 1 base and 2 bases, with 11 bases remaining between them. CDR3 length equals 15 residues. CDR3 nucleotides: TGTGCCAGCTCACCACGGGCCCCCACCAACACTGAAGCTTTCTTT. This encodes CASSPRAPTNTEAFF. Complete variable domain (other parts from reference TRBV18 and TRBJ1-1): NAGVMQNPRHLVRRRGQEARLRCSPMKGHSHVYWYRQLPEEGLKFMVYLQKENIIDESGMPKERFSAEFPKEGPSILRIQQVVRGDSAAYFCASSPRAPTNTEAFFGQGTRLTVV.

This clone was observed a few times. V gene TRBV4-1 combines with J gene TRBJ2-1; a possible D gene is TRBD2 (6 bases). The CDR3 has 15 amino acids. V gave up 5 bases and J gave up 7 bases, with 18 bases separating them. Per the germline V gene, CDR1 is MGHRA and CDR2 is YSYEKL. The CDR3 DNA follows: TGCGCCAGCAGCAAAGGGGCCCTAGCGACTAATGAGCAGTTCTTC. The encoded protein is CASSKGALATNEQFF.

V usage is TRBV5-1 and J usage is TRBJ1-1, with D possibly being TRBD1 (5 bases). This CDR3 spans 14 amino acids. Trimming stripped 0 bases from V and 0 bases from J, with 6 bases between. CDR1 and CDR2 from the germline V gene are SGHRS and YFSETQ. The CDR3 nucleotides read TGCGCCAGCAGCTTGGGACAGATGAACACTGAAGCTTTCTTT. Amino acid sequence: CASSLGQMNTEAFF.

This sequence joins TRBV11-3 and TRBJ2-2, with D tentatively TRBD2 (5 bases). Germline assignment: CDR1 SGHNT and CDR2 YENEEA. The CDR3 totals 17 residues. Trimming removed 5 bases from V and 3 bases from J, with 19 bases in between. DNA of the CDR3: TGTGCCAGCAGCCTAGGAAGAGGAGGTTTGGACACCGGGGAGCTGTTTTTT. Protein sequence: CASSLGRGGLDTGELFF.

The rearrangement joins TRBV19 to TRBJ2-1, with D maybe TRBD2 (5 bases). The CDR3 runs to 15 residues. The V end was cut by 5 bases, the J end by 0 bases, with 11 bases between. The germline V gene has CDR1 LNHDA and CDR2 SQIVND (reference sequence). CDR3 protein: CASSRAGSSYNEQFF. The CDR3 coding sequence is TGTGCCAGTAGTCGGGCGGGCAGCTCCTACAATGAGCAGTTCTTC. The full variable domain, with the rest looked up from reference TRBV19 and TRBJ2-1, is DGGITQSPKYLFRKEGQNVTLSCEQNLNHDAMYWYRQDPGQGLRLIYYSQIVNDFQKGDIAEGYSVSREKKESFPLTVTSAQKNPTAFYLCASSRAGSSYNEQFFGPGTRLTVL.

The chain couples TRBV28 to TRBJ2-4; D not certain. CDR1 MDHEN and CDR2 SYDVKM come from the germline V gene. Trimming took off 2 bases at V and 1 base at J, with 15 bases between the two ends. The CDR3 has 17 residues. The CDR3 sequence is CASSLGVWATAKNIQYF. In nucleotides, the CDR3 is TGTGCCAGCAGTTTAGGGGTGTGGGCGACTGCCAAAAACATTCAGTACTTC. Complete variable domain (other parts from reference TRBV28 and TRBJ2-4): DVKVTQSSRYLVKRTGEKVFLECVQDMDHENMFWYRQDPGLGLRLIYFSYDVKMKEKGDIPEGYSVSREKKERFSLILESASTNQTSMYLCASSLGVWATAKNIQYFGAGTRLSVL.

This chain uses TRBV6-5 with TRBJ1-3; D possibly corresponds to TRBD1 (5 bases). V shed 5 bases and J shed 2 bases, with 10 bases lying between them. Germline V gives CDR1 MNHEY, CDR2 SVGAGI. This CDR3 comprises 14 residues. For the CDR3, the DNA is TGTGCCAGCAGTCGACCGGGGGCTGGAAACACCATATATTTT. Translation: CASSRPGAGNTIYF.

This chain uses TRBV19 with TRBJ2-3; D perhaps matches TRBD2 (5 bases). Trimming left V 5 bases short and J 1 base short, with 10 bases between. Germline-derived CDR1 and CDR2 are LNHDA and SQIVND (reference sequence). This CDR3 region has 14 residues. CDR3 loop: CASSEGAGTDTQYF. CDR3 nucleotide sequence: TGTGCCAGTAGTGAAGGAGCGGGCACAGATACGCAGTATTTT.

V and J are TRBV13 and TRBJ2-7; 10 nucleotides align to TRBD2. The V segment lost 0 bases and the J segment 5 bases; nucleotides outside the gene matches: 7. CDR3 size: 16 residues. CDR1 PRHDT and CDR2 FYEKMQ come from the germline V gene (reference sequence). CDR3 sequence reads: CASSLGSSGREDEQYF. CDR3 sequence (DNA): TGTGCCAGCAGCTTAGGCTCAAGCGGGAGGGAAGACGAGCAGTACTTC.